Reported below is one TCR beta chain. Its antigen remains unknown. Time point given: late sampling 161 to 241 days after vaccination in a few convalescent patients. Treatment: approximately nine-day PBMC culture with coronavirus spike peptide pools or control peptides (ViraFEST assay). The data stem from a study of vaccination and CD4 T cells after COVID-19. At the level of the study: Overlapping peptides covering the spike proteins of SARS-CoV-2, HCoV-NL63, HCoV-OC43 and HCoV-229E were added to stimulate cells. In the control cultures, a CEFX pool, an HIV-1 Nef pool, or no peptide was supplied. Study conclusions and caveats: Convalescent patients' vaccine-specific clones were spike mono-reactive in 304 of 307 cases. Clonotypes reactive to SARS-CoV-2 had a median that went up from about 20 to 38, but not significantly.

CD4+ T cells that had been cultured provided DNA sequenced with the Oncomine TCR Beta short-read assay. TCRdb called the PCR reads again in MiXCR, with one record for every CDR3 protein. Of fewer than 25,000 distinct CDR3 sequences detected, 30% to 40% appear once; the ten largest clones hold approximately 30%. CDR3 length: 16 residues. CDR1 DFQATT and CDR2 SNEGSKA come from the germline V gene (reference sequence). V was pared by 6 bases and J by 1 base, with 16 bases between. The sample in question was CD4+ T cells from blood, cultured in vitro, obtained about 7 months after SARS-CoV-2 vaccination. The chain has TRBV20-1 and TRBJ2-6, with a tentative D call TRBD1 (5 bases). This clonotype was sampled from a human donor who had recovered from COVID-19. The CDR3 protein is CSARRHGASGANVLTF. The CDR3 nucleotides are TGCAGTGCCAGAAGACATGGGGCTTCTGGGGCCAACGTCCTGACTTTC.